This TCR beta chain appears in the sequencing data of a study of blood T cell repertoires in COVID-19. Turning to the study itself: Material from acute and convalescent COVID-19 was sourced from the United States, Italy and Spain. T cells, B-cell-depleted T cells, or PBMCs supplied cDNA or gDNA.

Germline CDR1 is MNHNS and CDR2 is SASEGT. The CDR3 consists of 14 residues. V lost 3 bases and J 0 bases, leaving 8 bases between the germline ends. Source study methods: Reference gene primer amplification gave estimated nucleated cell counts. Clones were read by immunoSEQ multiplex PCR, and TCRdb kept only the in-frame ones, dropping some. From that table come the V and J calls and clone size; the DNA was used to work out D and trimming. This table holds fewer than 80,000 clones, approximately 92% found once. Material for sequencing was peripheral blood. This sequence was found in a human donor in a cohort sampled during active COVID-19. This chain connects TRBV6-1 to TRBJ1-2; no clear D. The CDR3 region has the DNA TGTGCCAGCAGTGAGAGGGTTCCTAACTATGGCTACACCTTC. Its translation is CASSERVPNYGYTF.